The T cell receptor (beta chain) under discussion was sequenced for a study of cytomegalovirus exposure and HLA in healthy donors. As for the study in general: Of all 400 or so donors who were genotyped, 75% to 85% belonged to the Caucasian-associated ancestry cluster.

On this clone: Its target is unknown.

The V end lost 1 base, the J end lost 5 bases, and 14 bases lay between the germline ends. This CDR3 contains 15 residues. CDR1 and CDR2 from the germline V gene are LNHNV and YYDKDF (reference sequence). Broader study findings: Earlier analysis yielded a pattern in which most TCR beta V segments were productive about 87% or about 30% of the time. Presence/absence analyses took donor sequencing depth as roughly uniform. Later on, an analysis tied approximately 15,000 TCR beta sequences to HLA alleles at 0.05 false discovery rate.

PCR used 60 Vbeta primers and 13 Jbeta primers. Sequencing was performed with immunoSEQ multiplex PCR; in TCRdb, only in-frame clones are kept and a portion is missing. In all, the sample yields more than 95,000 clones. V is TRBV15 and J is TRBJ2-5; D may be TRBD2 (7 bases). The TCR sequence derives from a middle-aged man in good health and CMV-seronegative. Sequenced sample: PBMCs. The CDR3 sequence is CATSRASGRGETQYF. The DNA of the CDR3 is TGTGCCACCAGCAGAGCGTCAGGGAGGGGGGAGACCCAGTACTTC.